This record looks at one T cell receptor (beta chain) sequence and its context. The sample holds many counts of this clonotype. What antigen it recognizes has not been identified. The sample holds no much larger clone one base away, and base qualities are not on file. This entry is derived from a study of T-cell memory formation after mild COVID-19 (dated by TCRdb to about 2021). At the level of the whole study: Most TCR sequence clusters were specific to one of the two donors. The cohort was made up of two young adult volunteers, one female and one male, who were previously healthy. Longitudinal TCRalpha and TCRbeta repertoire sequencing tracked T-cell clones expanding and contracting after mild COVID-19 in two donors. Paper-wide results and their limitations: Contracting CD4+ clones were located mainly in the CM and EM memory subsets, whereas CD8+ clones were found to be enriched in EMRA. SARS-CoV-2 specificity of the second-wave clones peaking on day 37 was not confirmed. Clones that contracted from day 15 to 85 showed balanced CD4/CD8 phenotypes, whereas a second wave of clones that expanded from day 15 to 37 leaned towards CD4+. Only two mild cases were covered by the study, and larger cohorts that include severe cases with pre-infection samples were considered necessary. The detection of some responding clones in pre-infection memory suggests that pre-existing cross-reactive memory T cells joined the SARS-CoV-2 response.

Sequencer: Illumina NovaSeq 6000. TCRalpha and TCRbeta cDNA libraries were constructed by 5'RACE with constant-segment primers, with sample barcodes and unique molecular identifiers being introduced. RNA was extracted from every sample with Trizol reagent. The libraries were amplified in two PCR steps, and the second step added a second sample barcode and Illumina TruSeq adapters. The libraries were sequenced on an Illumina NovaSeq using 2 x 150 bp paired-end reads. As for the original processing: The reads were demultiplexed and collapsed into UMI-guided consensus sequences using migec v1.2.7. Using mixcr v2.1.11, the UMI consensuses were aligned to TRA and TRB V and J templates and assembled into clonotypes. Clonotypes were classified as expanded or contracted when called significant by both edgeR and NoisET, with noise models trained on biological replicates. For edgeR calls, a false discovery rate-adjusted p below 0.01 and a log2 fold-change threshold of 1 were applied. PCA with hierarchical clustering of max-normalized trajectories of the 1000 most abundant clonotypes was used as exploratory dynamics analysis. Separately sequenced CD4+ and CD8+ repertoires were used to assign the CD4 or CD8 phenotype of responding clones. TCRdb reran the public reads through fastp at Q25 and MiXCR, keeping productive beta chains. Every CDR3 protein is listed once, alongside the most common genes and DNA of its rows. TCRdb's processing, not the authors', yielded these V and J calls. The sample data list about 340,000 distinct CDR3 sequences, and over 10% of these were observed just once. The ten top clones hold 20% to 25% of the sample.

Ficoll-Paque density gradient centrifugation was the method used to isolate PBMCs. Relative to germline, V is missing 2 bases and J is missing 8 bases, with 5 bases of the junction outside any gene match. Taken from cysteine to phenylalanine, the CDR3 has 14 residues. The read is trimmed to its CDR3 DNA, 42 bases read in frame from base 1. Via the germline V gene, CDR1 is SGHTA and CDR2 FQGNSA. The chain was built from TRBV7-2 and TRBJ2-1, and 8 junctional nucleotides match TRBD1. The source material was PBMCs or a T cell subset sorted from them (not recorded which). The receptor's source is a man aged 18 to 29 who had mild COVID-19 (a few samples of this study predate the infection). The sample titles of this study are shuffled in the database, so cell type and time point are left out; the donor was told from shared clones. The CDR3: CASSLPGGAYEQFF. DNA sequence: TGTGCCAGCAGCTTACCAGGGGGCGCATATGAGCAGTTCTTC.